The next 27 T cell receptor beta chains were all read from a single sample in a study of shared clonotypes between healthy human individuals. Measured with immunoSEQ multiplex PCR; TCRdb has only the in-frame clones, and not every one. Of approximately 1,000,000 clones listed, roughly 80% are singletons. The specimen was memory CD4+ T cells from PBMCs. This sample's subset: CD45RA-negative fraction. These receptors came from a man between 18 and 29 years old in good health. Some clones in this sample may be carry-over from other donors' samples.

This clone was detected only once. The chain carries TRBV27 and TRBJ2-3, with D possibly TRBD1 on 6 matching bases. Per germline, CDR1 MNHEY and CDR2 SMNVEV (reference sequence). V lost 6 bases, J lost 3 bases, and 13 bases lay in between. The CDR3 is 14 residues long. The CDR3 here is CASSRTVGTDTQYF. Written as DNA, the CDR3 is TGTGCCAGCAGCCGGACAGTGGGGACAGATACGCAGTATTTT.

The DNA of the CDR3 is TGTGCCAGCAGCTCTAGCGGCCCGAGCACAGATACGCAGTATTTT. Translating it yields CASSSSGPSTDTQYF. The chain links TRBV11-3 to TRBJ2-3; 7 nucleotides match TRBD2. The V and J ends lost 4 bases and 0 bases, in that order; junction bases with no gene match: 4. The CDR3 spans 15 residues. CDR1 is SGHNT and CDR2 is YENEEA in the germline V gene.

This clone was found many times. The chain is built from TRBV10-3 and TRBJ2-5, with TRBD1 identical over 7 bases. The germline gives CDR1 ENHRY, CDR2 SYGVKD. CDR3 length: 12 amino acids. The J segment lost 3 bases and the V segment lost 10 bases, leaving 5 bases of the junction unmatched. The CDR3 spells CATRDREETQYF. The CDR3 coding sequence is TGTGCCACCAGAGACAGGGAAGAGACCCAGTACTTC.

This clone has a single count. Here the CDR3 DNA reads TGTGCCAGCACGGCTGGGGCCAACGTCCTGACTTTC. Amino acid sequence: CASTAGANVLTF. This rearrangement joins TRBV25-1 to TRBJ2-6, with D unresolved. Germline values: CDR1 MGHDK, CDR2 SYGVNS. This CDR3 has 12 residues. Trimming removed 7 bases at V and 2 bases at J, with 3 bases between.

As DNA, the CDR3 is TGTGCCAGCAGTCTGGTAGCGGGAGTCTACGAGCAGTACTTC. As protein: CASSLVAGVYEQYF. The chain has TRBV6-1 and TRBJ2-7, with 9 bases aligning to TRBD2. The CDR3 consists of 14 residues. V was clipped by 5 bases and J by 3 bases; unmatched bases: 5. Germline CDR1 and CDR2: MNHNS and SASEGT.

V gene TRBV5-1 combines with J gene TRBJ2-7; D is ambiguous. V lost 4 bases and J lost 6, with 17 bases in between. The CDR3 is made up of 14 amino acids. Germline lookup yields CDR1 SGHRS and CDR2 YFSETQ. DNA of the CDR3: TGCGCCAGCAGCGATGGATCGGCCTGGAGCGAGCAGTACTTC. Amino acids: CASSDGSAWSEQYF.

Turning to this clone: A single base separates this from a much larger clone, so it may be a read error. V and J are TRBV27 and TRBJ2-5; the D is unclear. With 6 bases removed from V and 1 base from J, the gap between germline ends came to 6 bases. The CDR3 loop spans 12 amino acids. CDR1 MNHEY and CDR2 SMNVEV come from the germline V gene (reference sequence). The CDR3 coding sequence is TGTGCCAGCAGATCCTCCCAAGAGACCCAGTACTTC. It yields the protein CASRSSQETQYF.

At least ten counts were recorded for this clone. CDR3 amino acids: CASSSGQGFNQPQHF. The CDR3 DNA sequence: TGTGCCAGCAGCTCGGGACAGGGTTTCAATCAGCCCCAGCATTTT. The chain is built from TRBV5-8 and TRBJ1-5; 9 nucleotides agree with TRBD1. The V segment lost 3 bases and the J segment 3 bases; nucleotides outside the gene matches: 4. The CDR3 has 15 residues. Germline loops: CDR1 SGHTS, CDR2 YDEGEE.

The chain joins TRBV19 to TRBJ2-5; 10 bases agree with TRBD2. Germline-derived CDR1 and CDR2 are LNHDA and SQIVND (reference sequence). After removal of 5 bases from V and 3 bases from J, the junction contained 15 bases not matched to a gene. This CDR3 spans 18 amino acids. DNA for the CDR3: TGTGCCAGTAGTCCAGACGGCAGGGGAACTAGCGGGGAAGAGACCCAGTACTTC. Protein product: CASSPDGRGTSGEETQYF.

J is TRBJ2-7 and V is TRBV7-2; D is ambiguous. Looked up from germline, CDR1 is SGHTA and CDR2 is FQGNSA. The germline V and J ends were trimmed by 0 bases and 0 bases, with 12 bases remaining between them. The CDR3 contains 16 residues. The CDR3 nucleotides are TGTGCCAGCAGCTTAGCGGTGAACCTACGCTCCTACGAGCAGTACTTC. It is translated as CASSLAVNLRSYEQYF.

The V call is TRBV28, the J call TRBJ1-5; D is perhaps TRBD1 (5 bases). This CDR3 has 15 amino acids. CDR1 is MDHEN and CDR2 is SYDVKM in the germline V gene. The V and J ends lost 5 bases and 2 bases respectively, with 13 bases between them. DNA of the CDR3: TGTGCCAGCAGTCGAACAGGTACGCGCAATCAGCCCCAGCATTTT. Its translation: CASSRTGTRNQPQHF.

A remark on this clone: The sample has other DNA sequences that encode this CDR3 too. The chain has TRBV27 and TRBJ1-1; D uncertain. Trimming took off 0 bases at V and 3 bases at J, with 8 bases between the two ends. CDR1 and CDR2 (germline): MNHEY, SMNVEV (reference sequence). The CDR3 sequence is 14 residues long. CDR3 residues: CASSLSRADTEAFF. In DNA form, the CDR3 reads TGTGCCAGCAGTTTATCGAGGGCAGACACTGAAGCTTTCTTT.

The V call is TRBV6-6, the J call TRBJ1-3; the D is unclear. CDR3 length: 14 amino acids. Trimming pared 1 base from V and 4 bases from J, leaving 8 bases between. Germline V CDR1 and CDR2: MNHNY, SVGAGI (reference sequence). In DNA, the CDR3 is TGTGCCAGCAGTTACTTCGCAACAGGAAACACCATATATTTT. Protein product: CASSYFATGNTIYF.

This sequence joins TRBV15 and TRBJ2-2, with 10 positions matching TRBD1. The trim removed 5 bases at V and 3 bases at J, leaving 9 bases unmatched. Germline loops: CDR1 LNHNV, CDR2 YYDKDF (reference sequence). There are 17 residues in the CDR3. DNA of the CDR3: TGTGCCACCAGCGGAGGACCCGGGACAGGGGACACCGGGGAGCTGTTTTTT. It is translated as CATSGGPGTGDTGELFF.

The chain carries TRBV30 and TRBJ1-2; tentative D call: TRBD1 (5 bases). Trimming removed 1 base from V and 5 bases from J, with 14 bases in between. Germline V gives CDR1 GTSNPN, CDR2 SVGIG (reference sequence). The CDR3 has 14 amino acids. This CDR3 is CAWSARQTLYGYTF. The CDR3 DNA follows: TGTGCCTGGAGTGCGAGACAGACACTTTATGGCTACACCTTC. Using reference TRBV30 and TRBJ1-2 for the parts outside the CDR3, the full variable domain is SQTIHQWPATLVQPVGSPLSLECTVEGTSNPNLYWYRQAAGRGLQLLFYSVGIGQISSEVPQNLSASRPQDRQFILSSKKLLLSDSGFYLCAWSARQTLYGYTFGSGTRLTVV.

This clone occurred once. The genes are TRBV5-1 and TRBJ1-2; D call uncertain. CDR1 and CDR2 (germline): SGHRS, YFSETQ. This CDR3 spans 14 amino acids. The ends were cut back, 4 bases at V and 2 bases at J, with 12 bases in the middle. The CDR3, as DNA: TGCGCCAGCAGCCCTCGGACGGGAAACTATGGCTACACCTTC. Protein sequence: CASSPRTGNYGYTF.

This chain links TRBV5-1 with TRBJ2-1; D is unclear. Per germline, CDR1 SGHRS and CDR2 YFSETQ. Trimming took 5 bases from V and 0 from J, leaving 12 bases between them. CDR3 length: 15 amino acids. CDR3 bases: TGCGCCAGCAGTGTAACAGTAAGCTCCTACAATGAGCAGTTCTTC. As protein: CASSVTVSSYNEQFF.

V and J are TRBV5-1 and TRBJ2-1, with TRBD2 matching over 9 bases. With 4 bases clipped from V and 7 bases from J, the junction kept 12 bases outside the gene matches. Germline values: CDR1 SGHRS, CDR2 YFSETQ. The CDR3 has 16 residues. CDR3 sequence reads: CASSPASGKGQNEQFF. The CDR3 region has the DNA TGCGCCAGCAGCCCGGCTAGCGGGAAAGGACAGAATGAGCAGTTCTTC. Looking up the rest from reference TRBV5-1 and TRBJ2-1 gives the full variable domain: KAGVTQTPRYLIKTRGQQVTLSCSPISGHRSVSWYQQTPGQGLQFLFEYFSETQRNKGNFPGRFSGRQFSNSRSEMNVSTLELGDSALYLCASSPASGKGQNEQFFGPGTRLTVL.

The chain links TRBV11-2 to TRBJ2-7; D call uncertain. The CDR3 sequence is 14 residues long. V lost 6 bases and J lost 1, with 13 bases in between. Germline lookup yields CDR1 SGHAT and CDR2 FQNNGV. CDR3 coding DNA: TGTGCCAGCAGGGACGACACGAAATCCTACGAGCAGTACTTC. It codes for CASRDDTKSYEQYF.

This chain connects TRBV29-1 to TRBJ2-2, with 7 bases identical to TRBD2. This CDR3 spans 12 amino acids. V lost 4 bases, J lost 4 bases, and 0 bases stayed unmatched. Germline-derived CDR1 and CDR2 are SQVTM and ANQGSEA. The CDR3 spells CSVGGGTGELFF. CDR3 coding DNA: TGCAGCGTTGGCGGGGGCACCGGGGAGCTGTTTTTT.

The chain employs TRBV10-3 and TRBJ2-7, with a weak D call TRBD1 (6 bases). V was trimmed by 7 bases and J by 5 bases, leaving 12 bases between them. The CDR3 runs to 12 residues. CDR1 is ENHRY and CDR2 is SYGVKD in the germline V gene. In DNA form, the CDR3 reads TGTGCCATCACCAGGGGTGGCGACGAGCAGTACTTC. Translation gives CAITRGGDEQYF.

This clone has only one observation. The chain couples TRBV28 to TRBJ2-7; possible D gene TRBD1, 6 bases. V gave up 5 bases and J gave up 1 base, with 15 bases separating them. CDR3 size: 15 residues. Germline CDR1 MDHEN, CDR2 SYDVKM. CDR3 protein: CASSVPGTRSYEQYF. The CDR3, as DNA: TGTGCCAGCAGTGTCCCTGGGACACGTTCCTACGAGCAGTACTTC.

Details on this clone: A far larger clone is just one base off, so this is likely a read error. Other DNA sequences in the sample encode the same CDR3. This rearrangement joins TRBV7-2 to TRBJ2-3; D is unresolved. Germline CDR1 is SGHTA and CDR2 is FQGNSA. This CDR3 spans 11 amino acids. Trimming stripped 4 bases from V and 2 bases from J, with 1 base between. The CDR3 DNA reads TGTGCCAGCAGCTACACAGATACGCAGTATTTT. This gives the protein CASSYTDTQYF.

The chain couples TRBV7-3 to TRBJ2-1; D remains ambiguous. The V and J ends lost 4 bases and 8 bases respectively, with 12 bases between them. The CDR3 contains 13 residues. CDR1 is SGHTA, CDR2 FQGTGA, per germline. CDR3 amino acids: CASSSVRGDEQFF. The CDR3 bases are TGTGCCAGCAGCTCAGTCCGTGGGGATGAGCAGTTCTTC. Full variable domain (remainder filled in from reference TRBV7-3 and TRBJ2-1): GAGVSQTPSNKVTEKGKYVELRCDPISGHTALYWYRQSLGQGPEFLIYFQGTGAADDSGLPNDRFFAVRPEGSVSTLKIQRTERGDSAVYLCASSSVRGDEQFFGPGTRLTVL.

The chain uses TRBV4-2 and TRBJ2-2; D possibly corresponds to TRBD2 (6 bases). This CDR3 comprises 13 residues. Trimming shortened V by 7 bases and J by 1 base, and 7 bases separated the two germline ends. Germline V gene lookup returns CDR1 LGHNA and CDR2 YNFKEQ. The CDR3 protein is CASIAENTGELFF. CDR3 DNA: TGTGCCAGCATAGCGGAGAACACCGGGGAGCTGTTTTTT.

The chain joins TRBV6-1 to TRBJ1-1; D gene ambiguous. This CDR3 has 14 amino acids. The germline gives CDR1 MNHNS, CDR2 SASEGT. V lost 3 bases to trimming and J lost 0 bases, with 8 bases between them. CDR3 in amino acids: CASSDRPLNTEAFF. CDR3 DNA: TGTGCCAGCAGTGACAGGCCCCTGAACACTGAAGCTTTCTTT.

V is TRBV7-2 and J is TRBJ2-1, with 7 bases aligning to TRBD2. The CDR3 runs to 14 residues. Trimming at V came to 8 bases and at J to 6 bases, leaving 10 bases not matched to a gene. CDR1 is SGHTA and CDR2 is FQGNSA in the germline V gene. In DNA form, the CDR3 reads TGTGCCAGCTCCCCCGGGGGGTTCGGCAATGAGCAGTTCTTC. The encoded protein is CASSPGGFGNEQFF.